This is a list of T cell receptor beta chains from one sample in a study of identifying expanded T cells in peripheral blood. Sequenced by immunoSEQ multiplex PCR; TCRdb stores in-frame clones only, minus some. The sample has 80,000 to 90,000 clones; around 86% are singletons. The sequencing input was blood. These TCRs come from a person aged 18 to 75 in good health. Each CDR3 is given with its conserved first and last residue. Fields, in order: J gene, V gene, clone size, D gene, CDR3 DNA, CDR3 protein. D genes are given only for firm matches. Where a row states a size, it is once, few, many or the class of an expanded clone; other rows omit it.

J gene: TRBJ2-1
V gene: TRBV11-3
clone size: -
D gene: -
CDR3 DNA: TGTGCCAGCAGCTTAGAGTTCGGGGACTCCAACAATGAGCAGTTCTTC
CDR3 protein: CASSLEFGDSNNEQFF

J gene: TRBJ2-7
V gene: TRBV11-2
clone size: -
D gene: TRBD1
CDR3 DNA: TGTGCCAGCAGCCCACAGGGGGCGAGGGGCGAGCAGTACTTC
CDR3 protein: CASSPQGARGEQYF

J gene: TRBJ2-7
V gene: TRBV29-1
clone size: once
D gene: -
CDR3 DNA: TGCAGCGTCACAGGGTTAGGGGGCTACGAGCAGTACTTC
CDR3 protein: CSVTGLGGYEQYF

J gene: TRBJ1-5
V gene: TRBV7-9
clone size: -
D gene: -
CDR3 DNA: TGTGCCAGCAGCTTAGCTGATTCCATAGGAAGTCAGCCCCAGCATTTT
CDR3 protein: CASSLADSIGSQPQHF

J gene: TRBJ2-7
V gene: TRBV5-4
clone size: -
D gene: -
CDR3 DNA: TGTGCCAGCAGCTCGCCGGGTGAGGGCTACGAGCAGTACTTC
CDR3 protein: CASSSPGEGYEQYF

J gene: TRBJ1-2
V gene: TRBV5-1
clone size: -
D gene: -
CDR3 DNA: TGCGCCAGCACCAAGGGGGACAATTCTCGCCATGGCTACACCTTC
CDR3 protein: CASTKGDNSRHGYTF

J gene: TRBJ2-3
V gene: TRBV2
clone size: -
D gene: -
CDR3 DNA: TGTGCCAGCAGTGTGTCCGCGGGGCAGGGGATCTCATTTGGGTATTTT
CDR3 protein: CASSVSAGQGISFGYF

J gene: TRBJ1-1
V gene: TRBV6-5
clone size: -
D gene: -
CDR3 DNA: TGTGCCAGCAGTTACTCGGCGGCGAAGACTGAAGCTTTCTTT
CDR3 protein: CASSYSAAKTEAFF

J gene: TRBJ1-1
V gene: TRBV7-9
clone size: -
D gene: TRBD1
CDR3 DNA: TGTGCCAGCAGACAAGGAGACAGGGTGGACACTGAAGCTTTCTTT
CDR3 protein: CASRQGDRVDTEAFF

J gene: TRBJ1-1
V gene: TRBV4-1
clone size: -
D gene: -
CDR3 DNA: TGCGCCAGCAGCCAAATTGTTCGGGGGCGCGACACTGAAGCTTTCTTT
CDR3 protein: CASSQIVRGRDTEAFF

J gene: TRBJ1-1
V gene: TRBV10-3
clone size: few
D gene: -
CDR3 DNA: TGTGCCATCAGTGCGATTACAGGGAGGGCTTTCTTT
CDR3 protein: CAISAITGRAFF

J gene: TRBJ2-7
V gene: TRBV7-2
clone size: -
D gene: TRBD1
CDR3 DNA: TGTGCCAGCAGCAAAAGACAGGGAACCTACGAGCAGTACTTC
CDR3 protein: CASSKRQGTYEQYF

J gene: TRBJ1-1
V gene: TRBV29-1
clone size: -
D gene: -
CDR3 DNA: TGCAGCGTTGTCCTGAACACTGAAGCTTTCTTT
CDR3 protein: CSVVLNTEAFF

J gene: TRBJ2-3
V gene: TRBV27
clone size: -
D gene: -
CDR3 DNA: TGTGCCAGCAGTTACCTCCCCGGATGGGGGGCAGATACGCAGTATTTT
CDR3 protein: CASSYLPGWGADTQYF

J gene: TRBJ2-1
V gene: TRBV6-1
clone size: -
D gene: TRBD2
CDR3 DNA: TGTGCCAGCAGTGAAGCACGAGTGGGGGGGAGGGGTGAGCAGTTCTTC
CDR3 protein: CASSEARVGGRGEQFF

J gene: TRBJ1-6
V gene: TRBV5-1
clone size: -
D gene: TRBD1
CDR3 DNA: TGCGCCAGCAGCCGGAATAGACAGGGAAATTCACCCCTCCACTTT
CDR3 protein: CASSRNRQGNSPLHF

J gene: TRBJ1-2
V gene: TRBV7-2
clone size: -
D gene: -
CDR3 DNA: TGTGCCAGCAGCTTAGCAGGCTATGGCTACACCTTC
CDR3 protein: CASSLAGYGYTF

J gene: TRBJ2-7
V gene: TRBV6-6
clone size: -
D gene: -
CDR3 DNA: TGTGCCAGCAGTTACTCGACCCAGGTGGTGGAGCAGTACTTC
CDR3 protein: CASSYSTQVVEQYF

J gene: TRBJ1-2
V gene: TRBV15
clone size: -
D gene: -
CDR3 DNA: TGTGCCACCAGCAGAGATTTAGCAGGGAACCATGGCTACACCTTC
CDR3 protein: CATSRDLAGNHGYTF

J gene: TRBJ1-1
V gene: TRBV18
clone size: -
D gene: -
CDR3 DNA: TGTGCCAGCTCACCCGATCGACAGGCTTTCATGGAAGCTTTCTTT
CDR3 protein: CASSPDRQAFMEAFF

J gene: TRBJ1-3
V gene: TRBV30
clone size: -
D gene: -
CDR3 DNA: TGTGCCTGGAATCGGGCGCCGGTTGGAAACACCATATATTTT
CDR3 protein: CAWNRAPVGNTIYF

J gene: TRBJ1-2
V gene: TRBV7-2
clone size: -
D gene: TRBD1
CDR3 DNA: TGTGCCAGCAGCCCTTGGACAGGGGAGGGCTACACCTTC
CDR3 protein: CASSPWTGEGYTF

J gene: TRBJ2-2
V gene: TRBV27
clone size: -
D gene: -
CDR3 DNA: TGTGCCAGCGGCACCGGGGAGCTGTTTTTT
CDR3 protein: CASGTGELFF

J gene: TRBJ1-1
V gene: TRBV28
clone size: -
D gene: -
CDR3 DNA: TGTGCCAGCAAGTCGGGGACGAACACTGAAGCTTTCTTT
CDR3 protein: CASKSGTNTEAFF

J gene: TRBJ1-6
V gene: TRBV4-3
clone size: -
D gene: -
CDR3 DNA: TGCGCCAGCAGCCAAGGTGCAGGGAGCTCCTATAATTCACCCCTCCACTTT
CDR3 protein: CASSQGAGSSYNSPLHF

J gene: TRBJ1-1
V gene: TRBV13
clone size: -
D gene: -
CDR3 DNA: TGTGCCAGCAGCTTCTTTCGGGGAATGAACACTGAAGCTTTCTTT
CDR3 protein: CASSFFRGMNTEAFF

J gene: TRBJ2-7
V gene: TRBV9
clone size: -
D gene: TRBD1
CDR3 DNA: TGTGCCAGCAGCGTAGGTCAGGGGGCCTACGAGCAGTACTTC
CDR3 protein: CASSVGQGAYEQYF

J gene: TRBJ1-3
V gene: TRBV6-1
clone size: -
D gene: TRBD1
CDR3 DNA: TGTGCCAGCAGTGAACCCGGGACAGTAGGAAACACCATATATTTT
CDR3 protein: CASSEPGTVGNTIYF